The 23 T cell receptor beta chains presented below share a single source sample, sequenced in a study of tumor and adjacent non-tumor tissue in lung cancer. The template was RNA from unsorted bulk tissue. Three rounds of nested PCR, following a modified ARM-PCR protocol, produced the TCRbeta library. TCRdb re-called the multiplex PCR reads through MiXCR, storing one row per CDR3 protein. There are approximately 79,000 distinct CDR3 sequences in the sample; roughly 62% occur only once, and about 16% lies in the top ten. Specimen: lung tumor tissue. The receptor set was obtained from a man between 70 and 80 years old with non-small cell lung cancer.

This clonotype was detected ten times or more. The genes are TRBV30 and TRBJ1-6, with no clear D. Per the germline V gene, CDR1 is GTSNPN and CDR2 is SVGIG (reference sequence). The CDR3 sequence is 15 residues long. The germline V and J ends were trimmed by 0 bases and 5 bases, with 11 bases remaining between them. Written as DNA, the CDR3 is TGTGCCTGGAGTGTACGGGGAGGGAATAATTCACCCCTCCACTTT. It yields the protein CAWSVRGGNNSPLHF.

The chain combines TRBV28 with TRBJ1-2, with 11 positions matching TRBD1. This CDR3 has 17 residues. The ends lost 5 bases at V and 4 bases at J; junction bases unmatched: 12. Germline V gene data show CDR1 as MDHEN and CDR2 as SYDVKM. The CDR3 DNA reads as TGTGCCAGCAGTGAAAAACAGGGACAGGGGGAAGGCTATGGCTACACCTTC. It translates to CASSEKQGQGEGYGYTF.

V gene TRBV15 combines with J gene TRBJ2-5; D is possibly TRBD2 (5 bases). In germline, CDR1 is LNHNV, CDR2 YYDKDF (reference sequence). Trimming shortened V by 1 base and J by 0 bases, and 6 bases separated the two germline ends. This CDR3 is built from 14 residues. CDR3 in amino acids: CATSRGGYQETQYF. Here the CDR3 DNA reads TGTGCCACCAGCAGAGGCGGGTACCAAGAGACCCAGTACTTC. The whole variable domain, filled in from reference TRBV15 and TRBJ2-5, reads DAMVIQNPRYQVTQFGKPVTLSCSQTLNHNVMYWYQQKSSQAPKLLFHYYDKDFNNEADTPDNFQSRRPNTSFCFLDIRSPGLGDTAMYLCATSRGGYQETQYFGPGTRLLVL.

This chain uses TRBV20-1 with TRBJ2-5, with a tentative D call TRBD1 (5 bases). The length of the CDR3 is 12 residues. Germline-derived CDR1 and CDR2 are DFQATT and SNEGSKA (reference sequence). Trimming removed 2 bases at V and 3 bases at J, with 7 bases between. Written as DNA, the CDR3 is TGCAGTGCTAGAAGCAGGGAAGAGACCCAGTACTTC. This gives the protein CSARSREETQYF.

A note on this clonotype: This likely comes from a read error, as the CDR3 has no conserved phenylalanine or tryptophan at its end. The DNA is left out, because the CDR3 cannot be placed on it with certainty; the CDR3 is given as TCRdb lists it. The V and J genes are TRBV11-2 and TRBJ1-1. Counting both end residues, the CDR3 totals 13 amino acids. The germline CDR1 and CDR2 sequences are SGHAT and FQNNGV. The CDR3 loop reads CASSLDQRTGAFI.

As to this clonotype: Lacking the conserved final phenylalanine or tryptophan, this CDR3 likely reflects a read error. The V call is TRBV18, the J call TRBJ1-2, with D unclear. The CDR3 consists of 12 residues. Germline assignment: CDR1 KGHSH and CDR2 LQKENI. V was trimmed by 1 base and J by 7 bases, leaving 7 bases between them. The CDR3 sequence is CASSPRNGGYTI. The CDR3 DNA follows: TGTGCCAGCTCACCACGTAATGGTGGCTACACCATC.

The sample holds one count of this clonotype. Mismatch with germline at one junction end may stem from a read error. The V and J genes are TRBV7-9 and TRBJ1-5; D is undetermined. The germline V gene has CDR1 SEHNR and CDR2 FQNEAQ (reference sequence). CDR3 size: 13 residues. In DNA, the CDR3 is TGTGCTAGCAGCTTAGAAGGCAATCAGCTCCAGCATTTT. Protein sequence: CASSLEGNQLQHF.

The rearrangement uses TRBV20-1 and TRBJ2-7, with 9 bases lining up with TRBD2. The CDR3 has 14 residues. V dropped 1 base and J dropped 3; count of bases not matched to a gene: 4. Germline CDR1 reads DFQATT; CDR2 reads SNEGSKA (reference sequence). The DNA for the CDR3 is TGCAGTGCTAGAGTTAGCGGGAGTGGCTACGAGCAGTACTTC. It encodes CSARVSGSGYEQYF.

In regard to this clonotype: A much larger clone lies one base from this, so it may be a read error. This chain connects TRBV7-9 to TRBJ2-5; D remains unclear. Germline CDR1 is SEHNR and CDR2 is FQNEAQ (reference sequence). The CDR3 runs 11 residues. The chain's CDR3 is CVSSKFETQYF. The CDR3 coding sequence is TGTGTCAGCAGTAAATTTGAGACCCAGTACTTC.

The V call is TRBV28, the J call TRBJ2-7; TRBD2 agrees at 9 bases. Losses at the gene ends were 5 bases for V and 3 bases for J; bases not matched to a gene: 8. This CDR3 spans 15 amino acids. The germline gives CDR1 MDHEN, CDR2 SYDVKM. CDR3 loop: CASSISGSRVYEQYF. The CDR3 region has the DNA TGTGCCAGCAGTATTAGCGGGAGTAGGGTCTACGAGCAGTACTTC.

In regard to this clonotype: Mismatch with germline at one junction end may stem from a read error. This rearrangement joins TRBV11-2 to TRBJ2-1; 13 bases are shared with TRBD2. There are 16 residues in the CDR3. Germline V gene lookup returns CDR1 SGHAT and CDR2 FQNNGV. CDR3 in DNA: TGTGCCAACATCGGGACTAGCGGGGAAGGCTACAATGAACAGTTCTTC. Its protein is CANIGTSGEGYNEQFF. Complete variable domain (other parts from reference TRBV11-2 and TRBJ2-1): EAGVAQSPRYKIIEKRQSVAFWCNPISGHATLYWYQQILGQGPKLLIQFQNNGVVDDSQLPKDRFSAERLKGVDSTLKIQPAKLEDSAVYLCANIGTSGEGYNEQFFGPGTRLTVL.

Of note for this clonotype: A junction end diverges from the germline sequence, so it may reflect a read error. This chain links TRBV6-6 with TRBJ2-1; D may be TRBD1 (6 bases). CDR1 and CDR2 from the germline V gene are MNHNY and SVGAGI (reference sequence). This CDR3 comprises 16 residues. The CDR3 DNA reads TGTGCCAACAGTTACGATCGGGTAGCGTGGGGGCTTGAGCAGTTCTTC. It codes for CANSYDRVAWGLEQFF.

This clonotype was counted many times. CDR3 residues: CASSPPTRSYNEQFF. In nucleotides, the CDR3 is TGTGCCAGCAGTCCACCGACTAGGAGCTACAATGAGCAGTTCTTC. The gene calls are TRBV7-9 and TRBJ2-1; TRBD2 is a possible D gene (6 bases). CDR1 is SEHNR and CDR2 is FQNEAQ in the germline V gene (reference sequence). V was shortened by 6 bases and J by 3 bases, with 15 bases between the two germline ends. The CDR3 spans 15 residues.

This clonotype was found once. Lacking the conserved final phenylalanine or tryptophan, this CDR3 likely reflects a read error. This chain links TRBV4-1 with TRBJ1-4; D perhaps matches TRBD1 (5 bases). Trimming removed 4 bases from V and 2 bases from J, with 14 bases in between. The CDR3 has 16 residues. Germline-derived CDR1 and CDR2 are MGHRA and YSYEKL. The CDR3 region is CASSPRDPHTNEKLFS. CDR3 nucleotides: TGCGCCAGCAGCCCTCGGGACCCTCACACTAATGAAAAACTGTTTTCT.

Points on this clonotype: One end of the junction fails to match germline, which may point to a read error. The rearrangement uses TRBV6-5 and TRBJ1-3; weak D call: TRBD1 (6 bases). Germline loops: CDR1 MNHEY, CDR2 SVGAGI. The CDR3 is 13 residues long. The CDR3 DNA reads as TGTGCCGGCAGGCCGGGGGCTGGAGACACCATATATTTT. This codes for CAGRPGAGDTIYF.

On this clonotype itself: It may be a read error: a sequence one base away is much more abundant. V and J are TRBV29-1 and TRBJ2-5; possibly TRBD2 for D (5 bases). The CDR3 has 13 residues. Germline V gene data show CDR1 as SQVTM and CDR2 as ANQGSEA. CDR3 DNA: TGCAACGTTGAGTTCCTAGCTCAAGAGACCCAGTACTTC. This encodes CNVEFLAQETQYF.

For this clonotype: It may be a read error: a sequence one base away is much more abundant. In DNA, the CDR3 is TGCAGCGTTGAAGTTACTCAGGCGAAGGCGTCCTACGAGCAGTACTTC. It encodes CSVEVTQAKASYEQYF. The chain combines TRBV29-1 with TRBJ2-7; D is unclear. CDR3 size: 16 residues. CDR1 and CDR2 (germline): SQVTM, ANQGSEA. Trimming stripped 1 base from V and 1 base from J, with 17 bases between.

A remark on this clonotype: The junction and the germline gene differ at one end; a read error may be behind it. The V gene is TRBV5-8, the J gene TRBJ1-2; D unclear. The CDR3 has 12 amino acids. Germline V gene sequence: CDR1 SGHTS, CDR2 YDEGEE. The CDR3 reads CASNLEGYGYIF. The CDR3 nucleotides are TGTGCCAGCAACTTAGAGGGCTATGGCTACATCTTC.

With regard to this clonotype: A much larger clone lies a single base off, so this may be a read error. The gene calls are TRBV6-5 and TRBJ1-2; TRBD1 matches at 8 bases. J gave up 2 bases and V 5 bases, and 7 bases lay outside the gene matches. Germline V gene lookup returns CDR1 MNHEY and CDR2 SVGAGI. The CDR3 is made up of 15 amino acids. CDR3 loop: CASSNWPGGNYGYTF. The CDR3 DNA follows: TGTGCCAGCAGTAACTGGCCAGGGGGCAACTATGGCTACACCTTC.

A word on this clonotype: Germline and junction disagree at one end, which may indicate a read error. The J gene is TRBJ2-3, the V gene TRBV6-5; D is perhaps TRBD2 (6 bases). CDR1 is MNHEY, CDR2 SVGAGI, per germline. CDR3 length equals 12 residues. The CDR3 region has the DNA TGTGCCAGCAGCACTAGCACTGATATGCAGTATTTT. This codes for CASSTSTDMQYF.

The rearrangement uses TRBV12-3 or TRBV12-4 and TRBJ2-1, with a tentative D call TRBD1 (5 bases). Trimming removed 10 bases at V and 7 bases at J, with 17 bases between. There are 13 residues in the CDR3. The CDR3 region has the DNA TGTGCCAACAGGCCGAGAGATAGGAATGAGCAGTTCTTC. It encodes CANRPRDRNEQFF.

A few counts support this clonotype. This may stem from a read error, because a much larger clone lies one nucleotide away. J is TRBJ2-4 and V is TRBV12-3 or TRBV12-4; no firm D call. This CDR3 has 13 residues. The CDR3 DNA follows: TGTGCCAGCAGTTTAGGGGAAAAAACCATTCAGTACTTC. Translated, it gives CASSLGEKTIQYF.

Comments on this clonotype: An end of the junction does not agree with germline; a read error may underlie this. CDR3 nucleotide sequence: TGCAACACCGACAGGTACAATGAGCAATTCTTC. It codes for CNTDRYNEQFF. V gene TRBV29-1 combines with J gene TRBJ2-1; the D gene is possibly TRBD1 (6 bases). Germline V lookup: CDR1 SQVTM, CDR2 ANQGSEA. The CDR3 consists of 11 residues.